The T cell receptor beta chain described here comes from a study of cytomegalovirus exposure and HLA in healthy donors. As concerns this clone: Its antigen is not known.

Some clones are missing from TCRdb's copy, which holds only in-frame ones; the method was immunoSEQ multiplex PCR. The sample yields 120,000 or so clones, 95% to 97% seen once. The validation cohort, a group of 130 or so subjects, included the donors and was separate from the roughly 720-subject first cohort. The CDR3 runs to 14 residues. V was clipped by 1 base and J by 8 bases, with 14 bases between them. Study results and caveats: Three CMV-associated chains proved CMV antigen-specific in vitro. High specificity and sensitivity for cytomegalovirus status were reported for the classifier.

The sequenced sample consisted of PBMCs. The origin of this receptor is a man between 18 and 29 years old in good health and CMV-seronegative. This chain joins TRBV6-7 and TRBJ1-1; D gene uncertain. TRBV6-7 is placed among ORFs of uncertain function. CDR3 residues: CASSYWQFLREAFF. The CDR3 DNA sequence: TGTGCCAGCAGTTACTGGCAGTTCCTCAGGGAAGCTTTCTTT.